This T cell receptor (beta chain) was found in a study of control samples from healthy donors and cancer patients. Only in-frame clones appear in the TCRdb table, and some are missing; sequencing was by immunoSEQ multiplex PCR. This sample has roughly 450,000 clones, with approximately 92% found just once. The sample taken for sequencing was PBMCs. The sequence was obtained from a middle-aged man with head and neck cancer.

The CDR3 here is CASSPQPGQGLLHF. DNA for the CDR3: TGTGCCAGCAGCCCTCAACCTGGACAAGGCCTCCTCCACTTT. The chain combines TRBV28 with TRBJ1-6; possible D gene TRBD1, 5 bases. The germline V and J ends were trimmed by 6 bases and 15 bases, with 21 bases remaining between them. Per the germline V gene, CDR1 is MDHEN and CDR2 is SYDVKM. There are 14 residues in the CDR3.